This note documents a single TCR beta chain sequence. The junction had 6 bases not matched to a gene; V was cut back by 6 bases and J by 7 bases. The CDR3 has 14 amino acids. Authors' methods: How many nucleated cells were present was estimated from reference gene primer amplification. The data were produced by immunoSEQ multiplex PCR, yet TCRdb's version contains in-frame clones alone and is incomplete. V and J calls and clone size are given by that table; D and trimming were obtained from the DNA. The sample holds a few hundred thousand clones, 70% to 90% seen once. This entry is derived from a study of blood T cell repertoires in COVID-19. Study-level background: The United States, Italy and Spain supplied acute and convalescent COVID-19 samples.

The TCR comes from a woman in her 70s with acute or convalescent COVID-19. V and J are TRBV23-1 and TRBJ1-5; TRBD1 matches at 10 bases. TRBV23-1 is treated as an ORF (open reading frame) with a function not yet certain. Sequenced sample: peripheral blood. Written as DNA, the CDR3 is TGCGCCAGCAGGACAGGGGGCGTAGGGCAGCCCCAGCATTTT. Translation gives CASRTGGVGQPQHF.